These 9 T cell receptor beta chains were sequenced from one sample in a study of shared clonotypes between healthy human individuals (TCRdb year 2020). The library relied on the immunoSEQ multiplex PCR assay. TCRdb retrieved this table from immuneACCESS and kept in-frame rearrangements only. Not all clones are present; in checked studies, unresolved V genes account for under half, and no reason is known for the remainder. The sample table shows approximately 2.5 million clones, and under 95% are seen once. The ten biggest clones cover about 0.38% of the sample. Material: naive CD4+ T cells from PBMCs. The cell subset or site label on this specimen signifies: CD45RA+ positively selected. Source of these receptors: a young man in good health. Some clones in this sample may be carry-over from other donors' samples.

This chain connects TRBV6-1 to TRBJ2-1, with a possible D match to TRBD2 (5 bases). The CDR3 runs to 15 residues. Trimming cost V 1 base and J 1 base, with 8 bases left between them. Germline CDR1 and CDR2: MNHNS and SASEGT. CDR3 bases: TGTGCCAGCAGTGAAGGCGGGCCTTCCTACAATGAGCAGTTCTTC. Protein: CASSEGGPSYNEQFF.

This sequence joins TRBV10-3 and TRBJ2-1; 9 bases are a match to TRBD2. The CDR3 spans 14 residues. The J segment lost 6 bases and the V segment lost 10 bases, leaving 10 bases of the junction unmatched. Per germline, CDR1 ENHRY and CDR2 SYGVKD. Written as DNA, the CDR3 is TGTGCCACCAATATAGCGGGAGCCCCCAATGAGCAGTTCTTC. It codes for CATNIAGAPNEQFF.

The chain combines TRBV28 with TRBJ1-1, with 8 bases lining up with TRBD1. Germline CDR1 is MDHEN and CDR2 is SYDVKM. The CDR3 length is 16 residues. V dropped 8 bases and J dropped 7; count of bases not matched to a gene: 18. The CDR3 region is CASFERQGALTGEAFF. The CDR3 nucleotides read TGTGCCAGCTTTGAGAGGCAGGGGGCCCTCACAGGTGAAGCTTTCTTT. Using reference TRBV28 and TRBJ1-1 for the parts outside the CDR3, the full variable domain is DVKVTQSSRYLVKRTGEKVFLECVQDMDHENMFWYRQDPGLGLRLIYFSYDVKMKEKGDIPEGYSVSREKKERFSLILESASTNQTSMYLCASFERQGALTGEAFFGQGTRLTVV.

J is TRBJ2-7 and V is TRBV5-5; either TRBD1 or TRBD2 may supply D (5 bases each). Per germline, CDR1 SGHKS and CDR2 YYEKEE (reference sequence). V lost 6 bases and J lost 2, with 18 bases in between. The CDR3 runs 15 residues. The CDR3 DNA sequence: TGTGCCAGCACTTCCACCCCCGGGGCGACCTACGAGCAGTACTTC. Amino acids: CASTSTPGATYEQYF.

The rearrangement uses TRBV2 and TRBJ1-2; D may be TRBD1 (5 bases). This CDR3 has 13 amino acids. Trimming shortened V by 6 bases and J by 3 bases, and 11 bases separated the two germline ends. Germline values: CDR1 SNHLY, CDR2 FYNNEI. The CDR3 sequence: CASSATGDYGYTF. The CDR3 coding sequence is TGTGCCAGCAGCGCAACAGGTGACTATGGCTACACCTTC.

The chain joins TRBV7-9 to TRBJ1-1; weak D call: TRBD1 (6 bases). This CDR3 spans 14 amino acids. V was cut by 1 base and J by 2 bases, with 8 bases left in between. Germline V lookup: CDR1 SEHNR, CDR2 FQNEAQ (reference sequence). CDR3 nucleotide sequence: TGTGCCAGCAGCTTAGTGGACAGTAACACTGAAGCTTTCTTT. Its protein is CASSLVDSNTEAFF.

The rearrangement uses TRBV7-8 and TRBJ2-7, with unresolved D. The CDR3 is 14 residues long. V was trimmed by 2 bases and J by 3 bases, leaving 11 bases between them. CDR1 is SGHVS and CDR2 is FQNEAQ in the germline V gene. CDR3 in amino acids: CASSLRAVFYEQYF. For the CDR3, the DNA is TGTGCCAGCAGCTTAAGGGCGGTCTTCTACGAGCAGTACTTC.

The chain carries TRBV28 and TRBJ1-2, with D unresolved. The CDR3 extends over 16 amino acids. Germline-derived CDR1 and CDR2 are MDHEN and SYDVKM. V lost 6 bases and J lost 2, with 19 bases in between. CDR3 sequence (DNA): TGTGCCAGCAGCTCCGGATCCATTATAGGGAACTATGGCTACACCTTC. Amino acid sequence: CASSSGSIIGNYGYTF.

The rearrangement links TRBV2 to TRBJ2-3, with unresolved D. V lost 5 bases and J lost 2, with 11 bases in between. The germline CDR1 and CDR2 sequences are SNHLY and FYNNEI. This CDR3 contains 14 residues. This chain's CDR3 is CASSKVRYTDTQYF. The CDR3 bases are TGTGCCAGCAGTAAGGTTCGGTACACAGATACGCAGTATTTT.